This T cell receptor beta chain was identified in a study of T cell responses to AZD1222 COVID-19 vaccine (dated by TCRdb to the early 2020s). About the study as a whole: AZD1222 recipients given second doses at about 4 weeks or at about 12 weeks were pooled, since spike-specific TCR depth and breadth were not found to differ between the two schedules. Enrollment into the trials was organized by age into subgroups of 18-55, 56-69 and 70-plus years, and those subgroups contained roughly 150, 30 and 60 TCR-sequenced participants, respectively. TCR sequencing was performed for about 240 trial participants, of whom around 210 were given two doses of AZD1222 and approximately 25 were given two doses of MenACWY control vaccine. Findings and caveats that apply to the study as a whole: Nearly half of unique spike-specific TCRs reportedly recognized epitopes outside regions mutated in the B.1.351 and B.1.1.7 variants. The 56-69-year group was small, and its depth increase did not reach significance, likely because of low power. The vaccine-associated CD4 TCRs covered the entire spike protein, and the dominant responses fell in regions 160-218 and 743-854. No day 14 peak-response samples were available, so repertoires were characterized only after the peak T cell response. Only 5 to 7 AZD1222 recipients were SARS-CoV-2 seropositive at baseline, limiting conclusions about previously exposed vaccinees. Spike-specific TCR breadth and depth rose significantly after two AZD1222 doses compared with day 0 and with MenACWY recipients. Participants were mostly white British and included more females than males, and it was suggested by the authors that clonal diversity may have been underestimated.

The sample's time point label is to be understood as: baseline before first vaccination. Vaccinee samples were obtained from the UK trials COV001 and COV002, which included a single-blind randomized controlled phase 2/3 trial of AZD1222 (ChAdOx1 nCoV-19) in healthy adults. Trial participant PBMC samples were collected at day 0 and day 28 after the second dose for TCRbeta chain sequencing. Concerning this clone itself: Its antigen is not yet known. Base-call qualities are not available, and no considerably larger clone is one nucleotide away.

The CDR3 regions of human TCRbeta chains were analyzed by immunosequencing. Regarding the original processing steps: Repertoire TCRs were checked for matches against a reference library of SARS-CoV-2-specific TCRs that had been generated using the MIRA antigen-specificity platform. Breadth meant the fraction of unique TCRs that were SARS-CoV-2-associated, whereas depth meant the fraction of total T cells that were SARS-CoV-2-associated. Each spike-specific TCR was assigned to its reactive spike region and to a CD4 or CD8 class using the MIRA data. Log10-transformed breadth and depth values were compared by one-way ANOVA with Sidak's multiple comparisons tests. The immuneACCESS repertoire file appears here via TCRdb, limited to in-frame rearrangements. These files lack a portion of the clones; in checked studies, under half of the deficit traces to unresolved V genes, and the cause of the others is not known. That table is the source of V, J and clone size, and D and trimming were worked out from the DNA. Across this sample there are under 200,000 clones, with about nine tenths seen only once. The top ten clones comprise roughly 5.5% of the sample.

The material was peripheral blood, obtained on day 0 of AZD1222 vaccination. The receptor comes from an adult in good health.

The sequenced DNA is TGCAGCGTGACCTCTGATTTCAATTCACCCCTCCACTTT. Its product reads: CSVTSDFNSPLHF. The sequence joins TRBV29-1 to TRBJ1-6; the D gene is unclear. The CDR3 covers 13 residues, taking in both the cysteine and the phenylalanine. The retained sequence is limited to the CDR3, 39 bases, with the frame set at the first base. The germline V gene provides CDR1 SQVTM and CDR2 ANQGSEA. V loses 6 bases, J loses 7 bases, and the germline ends lie 13 bases apart.